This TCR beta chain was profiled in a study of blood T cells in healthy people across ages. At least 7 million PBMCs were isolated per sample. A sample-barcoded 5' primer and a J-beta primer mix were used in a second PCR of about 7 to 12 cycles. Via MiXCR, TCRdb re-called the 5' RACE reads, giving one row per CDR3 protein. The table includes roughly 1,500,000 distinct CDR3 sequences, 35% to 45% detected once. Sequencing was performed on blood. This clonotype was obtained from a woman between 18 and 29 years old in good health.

CDR3 sequence: CASSSPSGELFF. The DNA of the CDR3 is TGTGCCAGCAGTTCCCCGTCCGGGGAGCTGTTTTTT. The rearrangement joins TRBV27 to TRBJ2-2; D uncertain. Germline V gene sequence: CDR1 MNHEY, CDR2 SMNVEV (reference sequence). This CDR3 has 12 residues. V lost 4 bases to trimming and J lost 6 bases, with 6 bases between them.